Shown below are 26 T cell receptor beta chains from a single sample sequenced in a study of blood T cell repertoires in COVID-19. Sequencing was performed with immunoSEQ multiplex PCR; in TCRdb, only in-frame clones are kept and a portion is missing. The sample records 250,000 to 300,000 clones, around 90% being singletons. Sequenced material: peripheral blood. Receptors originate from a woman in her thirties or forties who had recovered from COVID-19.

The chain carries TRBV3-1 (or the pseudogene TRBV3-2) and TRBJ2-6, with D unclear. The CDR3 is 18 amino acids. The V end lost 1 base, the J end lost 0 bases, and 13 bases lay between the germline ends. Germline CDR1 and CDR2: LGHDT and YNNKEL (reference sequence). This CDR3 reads CASSQGSGGGSGANVLTF. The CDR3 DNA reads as TGTGCCAGCAGCCAAGGATCTGGCGGCGGCTCTGGGGCCAACGTCCTGACTTTC.

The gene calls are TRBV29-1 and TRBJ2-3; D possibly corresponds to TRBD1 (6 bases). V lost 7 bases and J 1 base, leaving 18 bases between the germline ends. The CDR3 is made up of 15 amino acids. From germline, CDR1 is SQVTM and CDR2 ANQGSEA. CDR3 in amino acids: CSAPPAGVGTDTQYF. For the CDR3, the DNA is TGCAGCGCGCCCCCCGCAGGGGTGGGCACAGATACGCAGTATTTT.

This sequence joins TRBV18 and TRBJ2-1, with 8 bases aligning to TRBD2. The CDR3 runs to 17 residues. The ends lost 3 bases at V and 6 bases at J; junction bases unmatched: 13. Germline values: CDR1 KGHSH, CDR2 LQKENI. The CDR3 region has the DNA TGTGCCAGCTCACCGCTCCTACCAGCGGGAGAAGTCAATGAGCAGTTCTTC. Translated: CASSPLLPAGEVNEQFF.

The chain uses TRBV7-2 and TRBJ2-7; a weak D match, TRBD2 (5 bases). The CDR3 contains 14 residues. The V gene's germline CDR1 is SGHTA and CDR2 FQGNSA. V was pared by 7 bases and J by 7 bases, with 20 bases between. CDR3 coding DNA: TGTGCCAGCAAGTGGAGCTTGCAAACGGGGGAGCAGTACTTC. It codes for CASKWSLQTGEQYF.

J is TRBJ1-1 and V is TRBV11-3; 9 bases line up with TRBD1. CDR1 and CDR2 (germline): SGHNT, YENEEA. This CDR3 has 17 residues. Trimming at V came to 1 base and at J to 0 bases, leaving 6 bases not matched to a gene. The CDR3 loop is CASSLATGGRLNTEAFF. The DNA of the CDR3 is TGTGCCAGCAGCTTAGCCACAGGGGGCCGGTTGAACACTGAAGCTTTCTTT.

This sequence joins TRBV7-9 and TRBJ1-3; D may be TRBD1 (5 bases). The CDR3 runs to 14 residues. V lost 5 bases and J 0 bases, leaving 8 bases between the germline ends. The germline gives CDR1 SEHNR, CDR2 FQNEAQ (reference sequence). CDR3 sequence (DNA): TGTGCCAGCAGCCCGGACATCTCTGGAAACACCATATATTTT. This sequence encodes CASSPDISGNTIYF.

The DNA of the CDR3 is TGCGCCAGCAGCCAAGCCAGGGAAGACCAGCCCCAGCATTTT. This encodes CASSQAREDQPQHF. This chain connects TRBV4-1 to TRBJ1-5; possibly TRBD1 for D (5 bases). Trimming removed 1 base from V and 7 bases from J, with 11 bases in between. Germline V gene lookup returns CDR1 MGHRA and CDR2 YSYEKL. This CDR3 is built from 14 residues.

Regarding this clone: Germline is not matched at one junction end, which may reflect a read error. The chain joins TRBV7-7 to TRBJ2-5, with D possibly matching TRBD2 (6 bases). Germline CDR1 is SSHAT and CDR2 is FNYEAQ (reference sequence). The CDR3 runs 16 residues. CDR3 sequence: CASSPPGGRVVETQYF. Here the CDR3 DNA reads TGTGCTAGCAGCCCTCCCGGGGGTCGGGTGGTAGAGACCCAGTACTTC.

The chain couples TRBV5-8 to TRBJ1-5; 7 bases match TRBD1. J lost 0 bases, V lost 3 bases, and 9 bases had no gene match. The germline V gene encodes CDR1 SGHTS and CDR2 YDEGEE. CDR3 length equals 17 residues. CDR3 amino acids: CASSYQGGQNSNQPQHF. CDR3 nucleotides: TGTGCCAGCAGCTATCAGGGGGGACAGAATAGCAATCAGCCCCAGCATTTT.

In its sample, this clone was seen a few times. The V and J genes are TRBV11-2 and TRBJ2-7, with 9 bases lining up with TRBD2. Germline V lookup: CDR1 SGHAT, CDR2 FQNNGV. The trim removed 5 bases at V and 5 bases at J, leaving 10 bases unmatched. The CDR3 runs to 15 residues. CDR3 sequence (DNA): TGTGCCAGCAGCCCCCGGCGGGAGGGCCTGAACGAGCAGTACTTC. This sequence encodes CASSPRREGLNEQYF.

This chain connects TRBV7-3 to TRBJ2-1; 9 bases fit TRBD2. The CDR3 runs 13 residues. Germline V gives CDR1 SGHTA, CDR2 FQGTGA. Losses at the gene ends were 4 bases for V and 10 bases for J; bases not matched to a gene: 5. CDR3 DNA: TGTGCCAGCAGCTCCCTAGCGGGACTGGAGCAGTTCTTC. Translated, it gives CASSSLAGLEQFF.

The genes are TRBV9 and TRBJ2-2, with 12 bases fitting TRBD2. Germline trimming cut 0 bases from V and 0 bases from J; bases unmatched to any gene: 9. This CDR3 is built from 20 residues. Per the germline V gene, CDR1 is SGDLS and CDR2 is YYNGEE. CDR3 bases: TGTGCCAGCAGCGTAGTAGGGCCCACTAGCGGGAGGCCGAACACCGGGGAGCTGTTTTTT. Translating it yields CASSVVGPTSGRPNTGELFF.

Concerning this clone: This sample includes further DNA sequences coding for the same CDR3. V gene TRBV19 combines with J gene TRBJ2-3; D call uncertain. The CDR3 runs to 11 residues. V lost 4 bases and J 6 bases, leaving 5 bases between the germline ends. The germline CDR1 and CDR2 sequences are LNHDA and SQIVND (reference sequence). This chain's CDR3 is CASSTTDTQYF. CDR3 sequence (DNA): TGTGCCAGTAGTACCACTGATACGCAGTATTTT.

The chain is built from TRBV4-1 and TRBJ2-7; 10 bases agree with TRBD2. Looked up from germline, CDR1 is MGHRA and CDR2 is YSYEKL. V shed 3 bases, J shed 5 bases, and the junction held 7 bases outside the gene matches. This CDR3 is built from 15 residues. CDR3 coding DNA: TGCGCCAGCAGCCAGCAGCGGGAGGGCCCGAACGAGCAGTACTTC. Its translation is CASSQQREGPNEQYF.

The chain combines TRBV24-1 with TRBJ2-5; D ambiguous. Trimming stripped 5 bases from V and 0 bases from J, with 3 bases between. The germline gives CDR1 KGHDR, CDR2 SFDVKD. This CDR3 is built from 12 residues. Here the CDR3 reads CATSGDQETQYF. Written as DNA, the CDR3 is TGTGCCACCAGTGGCGACCAAGAGACCCAGTACTTC.

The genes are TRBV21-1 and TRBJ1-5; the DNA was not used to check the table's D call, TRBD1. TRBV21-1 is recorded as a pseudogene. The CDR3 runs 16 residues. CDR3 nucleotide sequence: TGTGCCAGCAGCAAAAAAGGGGAACAGTTCTATCAGCCCCAGCATTTT. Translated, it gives CASSKKGEQFYQPQHF.

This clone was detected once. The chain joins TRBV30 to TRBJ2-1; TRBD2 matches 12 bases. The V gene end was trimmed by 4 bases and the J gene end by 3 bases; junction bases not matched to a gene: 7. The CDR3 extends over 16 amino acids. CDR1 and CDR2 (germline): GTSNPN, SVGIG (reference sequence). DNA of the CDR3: TGTGCCTGGAAACCCCTAGCGGGAGGGGGCTACAATGAGCAGTTCTTC. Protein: CAWKPLAGGGYNEQFF. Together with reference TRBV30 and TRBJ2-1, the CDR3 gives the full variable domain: SQTIHQWPATLVQPVGSPLSLECTVEGTSNPNLYWYRQAAGRGLQLLFYSVGIGQISSEVPQNLSASRPQDRQFILSSKKLLLSDSGFYLCAWKPLAGGGYNEQFFGPGTRLTVL.

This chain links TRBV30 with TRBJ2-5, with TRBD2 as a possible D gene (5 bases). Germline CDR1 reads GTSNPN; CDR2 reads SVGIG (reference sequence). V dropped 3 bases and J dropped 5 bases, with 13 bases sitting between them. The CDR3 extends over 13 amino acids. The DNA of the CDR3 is TGTGCCTGGAGAATGCCGGGATCGGAGACCCAGTACTTC. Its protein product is CAWRMPGSETQYF.

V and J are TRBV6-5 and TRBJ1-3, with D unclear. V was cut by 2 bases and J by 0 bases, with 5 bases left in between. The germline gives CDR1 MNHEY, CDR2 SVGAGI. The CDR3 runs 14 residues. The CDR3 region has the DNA TGTGCCAGCAGTTACGTCATCTCTGGAAACACCATATATTTT. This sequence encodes CASSYVISGNTIYF.

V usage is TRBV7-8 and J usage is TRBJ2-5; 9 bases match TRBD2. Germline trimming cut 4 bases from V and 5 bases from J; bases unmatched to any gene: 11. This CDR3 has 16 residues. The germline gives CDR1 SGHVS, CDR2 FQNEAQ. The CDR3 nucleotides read TGTGCCAGCAGCTCCTGGATAGCGGGAGACACCGAGACCCAGTACTTC. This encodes CASSSWIAGDTETQYF. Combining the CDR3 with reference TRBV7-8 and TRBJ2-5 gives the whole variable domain GAGVSQSPRYKVAKRGQDVALRCDPISGHVSLFWYQQALGQGPEFLTYFQNEAQLDKSGLPSDRFFAERPEGSVSTLKIQRTQQEDSAVYLCASSSWIAGDTETQYFGPGTRLLVL.

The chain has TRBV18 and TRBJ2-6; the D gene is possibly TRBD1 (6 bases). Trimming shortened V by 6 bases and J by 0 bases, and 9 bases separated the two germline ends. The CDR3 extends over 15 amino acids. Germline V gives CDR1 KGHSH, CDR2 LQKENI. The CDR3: CASSGDISGANVLTF. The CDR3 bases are TGTGCCAGCTCGGGGGACATCTCTGGGGCCAACGTCCTGACTTTC. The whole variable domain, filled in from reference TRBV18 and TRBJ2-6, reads NAGVMQNPRHLVRRRGQEARLRCSPMKGHSHVYWYRQLPEEGLKFMVYLQKENIIDESGMPKERFSAEFPKEGPSILRIQQVVRGDSAAYFCASSGDISGANVLTFGAGSRLTVL.

The CDR3 DNA sequence: TGTGCCAGCAGCTTATTCCTTGAGCAGTTCTTC. This codes for CASSLFLEQFF. The genes are TRBV11-2 and TRBJ2-1, with D unresolved. Germline CDR1 reads SGHAT; CDR2 reads FQNNGV. This CDR3 contains 11 residues. Trimming stripped 2 bases from V and 9 bases from J, with 5 bases between.

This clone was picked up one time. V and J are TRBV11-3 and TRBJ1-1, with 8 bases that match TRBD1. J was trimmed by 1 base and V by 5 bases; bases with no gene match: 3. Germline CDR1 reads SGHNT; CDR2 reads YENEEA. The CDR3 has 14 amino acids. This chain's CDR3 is CASSLDRGNTEAFF. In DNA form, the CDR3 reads TGTGCCAGCAGCCTCGACAGGGGGAACACTGAAGCTTTCTTT.

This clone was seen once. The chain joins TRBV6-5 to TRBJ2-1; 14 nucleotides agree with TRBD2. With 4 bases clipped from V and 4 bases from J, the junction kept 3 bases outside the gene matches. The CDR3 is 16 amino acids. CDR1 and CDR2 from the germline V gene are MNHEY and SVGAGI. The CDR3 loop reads CASSSGLAGVYNEQFF. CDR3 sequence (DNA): TGTGCCAGCAGTTCGGGACTAGCGGGAGTTTACAATGAGCAGTTCTTC.

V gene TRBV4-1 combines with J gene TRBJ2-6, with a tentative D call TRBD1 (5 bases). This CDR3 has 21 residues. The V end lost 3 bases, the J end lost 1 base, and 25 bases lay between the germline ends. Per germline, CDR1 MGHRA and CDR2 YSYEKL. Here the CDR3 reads CASSHDPIVAGLRSGANVLTF. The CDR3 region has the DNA TGCGCCAGCAGCCACGATCCGATCGTGGCAGGGTTGAGGTCTGGGGCCAACGTCCTGACTTTC.

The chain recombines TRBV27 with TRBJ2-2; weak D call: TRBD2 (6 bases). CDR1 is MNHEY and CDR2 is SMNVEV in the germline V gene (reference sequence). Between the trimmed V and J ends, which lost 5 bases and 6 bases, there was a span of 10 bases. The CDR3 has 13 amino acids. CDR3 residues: CASSDGGPGELFF. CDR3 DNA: TGTGCCAGCAGTGACGGGGGTCCCGGGGAGCTGTTTTTT.